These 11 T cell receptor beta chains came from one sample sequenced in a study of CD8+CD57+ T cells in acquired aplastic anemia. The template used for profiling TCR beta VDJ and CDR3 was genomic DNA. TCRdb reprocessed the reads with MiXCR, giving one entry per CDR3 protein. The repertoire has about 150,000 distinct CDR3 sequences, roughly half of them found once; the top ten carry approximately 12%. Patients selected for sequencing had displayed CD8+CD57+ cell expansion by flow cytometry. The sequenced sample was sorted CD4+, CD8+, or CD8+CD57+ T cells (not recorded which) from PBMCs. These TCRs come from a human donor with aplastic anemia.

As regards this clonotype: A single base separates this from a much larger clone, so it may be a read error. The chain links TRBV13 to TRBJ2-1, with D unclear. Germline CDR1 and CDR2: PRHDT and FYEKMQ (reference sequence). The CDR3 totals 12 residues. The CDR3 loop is CAGSSVGNEQFF. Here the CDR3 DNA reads TGTGCCGGCAGCTCGGTGGGCAATGAGCAGTTCTTC. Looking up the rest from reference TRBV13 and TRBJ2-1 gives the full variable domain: AAGVIQSPRHLIKEKRETATLKCYPIPRHDTVYWYQQGPGQDPQFLISFYEKMQSDKGSIPDRFSAQQFSDYHSELNMSSLELGDSALYFCAGSSVGNEQFFGPGTRLTVL.

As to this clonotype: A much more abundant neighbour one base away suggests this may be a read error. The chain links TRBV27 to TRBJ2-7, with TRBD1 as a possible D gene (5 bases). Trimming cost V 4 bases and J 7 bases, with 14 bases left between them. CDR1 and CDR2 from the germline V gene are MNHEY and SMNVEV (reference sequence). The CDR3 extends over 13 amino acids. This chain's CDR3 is CASSWGLSGEQYF. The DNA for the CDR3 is TGTGCCAGCAGTTGGGGCCTTTCGGGTGAGCAGTACTTC.

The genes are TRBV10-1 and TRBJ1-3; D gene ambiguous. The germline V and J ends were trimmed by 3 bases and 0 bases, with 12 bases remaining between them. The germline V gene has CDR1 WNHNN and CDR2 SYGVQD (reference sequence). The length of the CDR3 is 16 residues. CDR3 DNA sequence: TGCGCCAGCAGTGAAAAACACATGAGCTCTGGAAACACCATATATTTT. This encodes CASSEKHMSSGNTIYF.

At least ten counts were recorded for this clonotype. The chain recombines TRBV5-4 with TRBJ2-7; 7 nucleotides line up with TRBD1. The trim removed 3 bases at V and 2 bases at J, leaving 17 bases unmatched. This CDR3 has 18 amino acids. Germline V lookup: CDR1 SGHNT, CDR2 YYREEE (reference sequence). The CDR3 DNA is TGTGCCAGCAGCTCGGACAGGAGGTTCCCATTTTTTACCTACGAGCAGTACTTC. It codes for CASSSDRRFPFFTYEQYF.

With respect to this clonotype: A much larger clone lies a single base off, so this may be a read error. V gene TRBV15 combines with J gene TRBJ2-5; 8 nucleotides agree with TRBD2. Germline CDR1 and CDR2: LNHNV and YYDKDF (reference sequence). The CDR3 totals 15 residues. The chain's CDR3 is CATSMAGGYQGTQYF. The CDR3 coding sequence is TGTGCCACCAGCATGGCGGGGGGCTACCAAGGGACCCAGTACTTC. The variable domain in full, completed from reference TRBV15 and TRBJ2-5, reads DAMVIQNPRYQVTQFGKPVTLSCSQTLNHNVMYWYQQKSSQAPKLLFHYYDKDFNNEADTPDNFQSRRPNTSFCFLDIRSPGLGDTAMYLCATSMAGGYQGTQYFGPGTRLLVL.

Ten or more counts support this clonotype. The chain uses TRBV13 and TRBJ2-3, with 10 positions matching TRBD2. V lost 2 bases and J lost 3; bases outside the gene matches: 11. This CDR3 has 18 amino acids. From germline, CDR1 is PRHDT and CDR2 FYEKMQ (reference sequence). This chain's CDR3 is CASSLLLAGAGGTDTQYF. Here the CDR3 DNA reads TGTGCCAGCAGCTTATTGCTAGCGGGGGCCGGAGGGACAGATACGCAGTATTTT. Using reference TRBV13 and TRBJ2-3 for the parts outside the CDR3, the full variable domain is AAGVIQSPRHLIKEKRETATLKCYPIPRHDTVYWYQQGPGQDPQFLISFYEKMQSDKGSIPDRFSAQQFSDYHSELNMSSLELGDSALYFCASSLLLAGAGGTDTQYFGPGTRLTVL.

The CDR3 loop reads CASRGGETGELFF. DNA for the CDR3: TGTGCCAGCCGGGGGGGGGAAACCGGGGAGCTGTTTTTT. The chain is built from TRBV19 and TRBJ2-2, with 8 bases matching TRBD2. The trim removed 9 bases at V and 5 bases at J, leaving 5 bases unmatched. The CDR3 has 13 amino acids. CDR1 and CDR2 (germline): LNHDA, SQIVND (reference sequence).

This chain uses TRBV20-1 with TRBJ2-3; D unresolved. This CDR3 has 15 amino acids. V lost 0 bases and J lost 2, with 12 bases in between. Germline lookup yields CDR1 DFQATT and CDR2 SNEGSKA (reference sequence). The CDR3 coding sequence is TGCAGTGCTAGAGATGTCTATCGCCTCACAGATACGCAGTATTTT. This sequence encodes CSARDVYRLTDTQYF.

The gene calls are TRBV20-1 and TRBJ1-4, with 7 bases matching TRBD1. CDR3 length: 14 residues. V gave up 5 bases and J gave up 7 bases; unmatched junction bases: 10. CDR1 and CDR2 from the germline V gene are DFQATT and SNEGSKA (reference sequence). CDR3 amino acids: CSALGQALSEKLFF. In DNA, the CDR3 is TGCAGTGCTCTCGGACAGGCCCTAAGTGAAAAACTGTTTTTT.

This CDR3 reads CATSRERDRSSNQPQHF. The CDR3 DNA sequence: TGTGCCACCAGCAGGGAAAGGGACAGGAGTAGCAATCAGCCCCAGCATTTT. The genes are TRBV15 and TRBJ1-5; TRBD1 agrees at 8 bases. The germline gives CDR1 LNHNV, CDR2 YYDKDF (reference sequence). The CDR3 runs to 17 residues. With V trimmed by 3 bases and J by 0 bases, 7 bases remained unmatched.

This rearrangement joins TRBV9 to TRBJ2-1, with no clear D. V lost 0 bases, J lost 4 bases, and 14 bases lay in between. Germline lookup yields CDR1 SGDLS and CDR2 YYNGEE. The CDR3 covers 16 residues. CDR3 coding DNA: TGTGCCAGCAGCGTAGTGGGGTTCGGCAGTTACAATGAGCAGTTCTTC. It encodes CASSVVGFGSYNEQFF. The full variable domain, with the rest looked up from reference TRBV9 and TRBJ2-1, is DSGVTQTPKHLITATGQRVTLRCSPRSGDLSVYWYQQSLDQGLQFLIQYYNGEERAKGNILERFSAQQFPDLHSELNLSSLELGDSALYFCASSVVGFGSYNEQFFGPGTRLTVL.